This paragraph covers one T cell receptor (beta chain) sequence. Its antigen has not been determined. No quality values exist for individual bases; no much larger clone is one base distant. A MiSeq instrument was used for deep resolution sequencing, which targeted depths ranging from 1 in 1 million up to 1 in 200,000 T cells, with coverage averaging 10x for each clonotype. TCR beta libraries were generated with the immunoSEQ hsTCRB Kit. The authors processed their data as follows. ImmunoSEQ Data Assistant and ImmunoSEQ Analyzer were used for data analysis, and V, D and J genes were assigned according to IMGT definitions. Clonality, which ranges from 0 to 1, was calculated by subtracting the normalized Shannon entropy of productive rearrangement frequencies from one. Only overrepresented clonotypes making up at least 0.05% of the repertoire of each patient were included in the public clonotype analysis. Repertoires from about a dozen age-matched healthy donors in immuneACCESS were used as clonality controls. Here the immuneACCESS table is served through TCRdb, limited to in-frame sequences with V and J called. Missing clones are a known gap in these copies; in checked studies unresolved V genes cover under half, and the rest lacks a known reason. V and J calls and clone size are given by that table; D and trimming were obtained from the DNA. The sample table shows around 140,000 clones, and around 85% are seen once. Of the sample, approximately 2% falls within the top ten clones.

The data belong to a study of cytotoxic CD8 clonotypes in ibrutinib-treated CLL (dated by TCRdb to the early 2020s). In terms of the full investigation: The cohort included around 15 treatment-naive and approximately twelve relapsed/refractory patients; 17 were IGHV unmutated. Partial responses were observed in about 25 patients and complete responses in 2; after a median follow-up of about 69 months, remission was maintained in approximately 14 patients and progression was observed in 12. The response samples were drawn at a median of approximately twelve months into treatment, with a range of roughly 6 to 40 months. On average, each sample had roughly 260,000 productive templates and 94,082 productive rearrangements. Of the roughly 90 participants in the trial, about 26 had longitudinal samples available. Cryopreserved peripheral blood mononuclear cells were obtained prior to treatment, at the time of response, and at either disease progression or sustained remission. All remission and progressive disease samples were collected while patients were still receiving ibrutinib.

The time point tag for this specimen amounts to: roughly 2 years on ibrutinib. For TCR beta library preparation, about 2 micrograms of genomic DNA was extracted from cryopreserved PBMCs. High-throughput TCR beta sequencing was performed on longitudinal blood samples from CLL patients receiving ibrutinib monotherapy. The patients were enrolled in a single-center, open-label phase 2 trial of ibrutinib monotherapy. The investigation overall reported the following: Public clonotypes were found to be uncommon and were observed to contract or remain stable during treatment; the increase in clonality was shown to reflect expansion of private clonotypes at ibrutinib response. Baseline clonality exceeded that of age-matched healthy donors and correlated strongly with circulating CD8+ T-cell counts. Clonality rose at ibrutinib response, remained stable during sustained remission, and dropped back toward baseline at progression. Sampling times were not matched between patients in sustained remission and patients whose disease was progressing, and lymph node repertoires were not examined.

The germline V gene encodes CDR1 KGHSH and CDR2 LQKENI. From its cysteine to its phenylalanine, the CDR3 spans 16 amino acids. The CDR3 DNA has 48 bases and is translated from base 1. V is clipped by 5 bases and J by 0 bases, and the sequence between their germline boundaries is 13 bases long. The source material was PBMCs, sampled after 24 months of ibrutinib treatment. The sequence joins TRBV18 to TRBJ2-2; TRBD1 might be the D gene, on 6 matching bases. This clonotype originated in a human donor with chronic lymphocytic leukemia. The DNA is TGTGCCAGCTCAACAACAGACAGGTCGAACACCGGGGAGCTGTTTTTT. Its coded protein is CASSTTDRSNTGELFF.